One and the same sample provided the 21 T cell receptor beta chains below, sequenced in a study of PD-1 blockade in classical Hodgkin lymphoma. Time point: cycle 4 day 1 (C4D1), after more than 5 weeks of nivolumab. Every patient was affected by relapse after autologous stem cell transplantation, while exposure to brentuximab vedotin was not uniform. Sequencing was performed with immunoSEQ multiplex PCR; in TCRdb, only in-frame clones are kept and a portion is missing. The sample lists around 40,000 clones, around four fifths occurring once. The sequences come from peripheral blood mononuclear cells (PBMCs), collected before the fourth cycle of nivolumab. The receptor source for this set is a human donor with classical Hodgkin lymphoma.

This clone was detected only once. The J gene is TRBJ2-7, the V gene TRBV27, with 11 bases that match TRBD1. Germline-derived CDR1 and CDR2 are MNHEY and SMNVEV (reference sequence). J gave up 7 bases and V 8 bases, and 10 bases lay outside the gene matches. The CDR3 spans 14 residues. The CDR3 is CASARDRGDGEQYF. CDR3 DNA sequence: TGTGCCAGCGCCCGGGACAGGGGGGACGGAGAGCAGTACTTC.

V and J are TRBV19 and TRBJ1-5; D uncertain. V was clipped by 5 bases and J by 2 bases, with 13 bases between them. There are 15 residues in the CDR3. In germline, CDR1 is LNHDA, CDR2 SQIVND (reference sequence). CDR3 region: CASSVSPPGNQPQHF. CDR3 nucleotides: TGTGCCAGTAGTGTCTCCCCCCCGGGCAATCAGCCCCAGCATTTT.

The V gene is TRBV19, the J gene TRBJ2-7; D possibly matches TRBD1 or TRBD2 (7 bases each). V dropped 4 bases and J dropped 9 bases, with 19 bases sitting between them. The CDR3 has 14 amino acids. Germline V gives CDR1 LNHDA, CDR2 SQIVND (reference sequence). For the CDR3, the DNA is TGTGCCAGTAGTACAGCGGGGACAGCCGACCGGCAGTACTTC. It specifies CASSTAGTADRQYF.

V and J are TRBV6-5 and TRBJ1-1, with TRBD1 matching 8 bases. The CDR3 has 11 amino acids. Trimming at V came to 7 bases and at J to 9 bases, leaving 4 bases not matched to a gene. Germline CDR1 reads MNHEY; CDR2 reads SVGAGI. DNA of the CDR3: TGTGCCAGCACCCAGGGGGCTCAAGCTTTCTTT. Amino acids: CASTQGAQAFF.

The chain carries TRBV6-6 and TRBJ1-3; D not resolved. The CDR3 loop spans 16 amino acids. V shed 6 bases and J shed 3 bases, with 18 bases lying between them. CDR1 is MNHNY and CDR2 is SVGAGI in the germline V gene (reference sequence). CDR3 region: CASRPDGGGRGNTIYF. The DNA of the CDR3 is TGTGCCAGCAGACCCGACGGAGGTGGTCGTGGAAACACCATATATTTT.

This clone was seen once. This chain joins TRBV6-5 and TRBJ1-6, with a possible D match to TRBD1 (5 bases). CDR1 and CDR2 (germline): MNHEY, SVGAGI. The CDR3 spans 13 residues. V dropped 0 bases and J dropped 13 bases, with 10 bases sitting between them. The CDR3 is CASSYSRDSPLHF. For the CDR3, the DNA is TGTGCCAGCAGTTACTCCCGGGACTCCCCCCTCCACTTT.

The genes are TRBV19 and TRBJ2-3; TRBD2 matches 11 bases. This CDR3 region has 16 residues. V was pared by 5 bases and J by 6 bases, with 10 bases of the junction left unmatched. Germline-derived CDR1 and CDR2 are LNHDA and SQIVND (reference sequence). The CDR3 nucleotides read TGTGCCAGTAGTTACCTTAGCGGGGGGGCGGCTGATACGCAGTATTTT. This codes for CASSYLSGGAADTQYF.

CDR3 in DNA: TGTGCCAGCAGCCAGTGGACGGGACTATCTCACAATGAGCAGTTCTTC. It yields the protein CASSQWTGLSHNEQFF. The V call is TRBV4-2, the J call TRBJ2-1; 7 bases match TRBD2. The CDR3 is made up of 16 amino acids. Germline CDR1 and CDR2: LGHNA and YNFKEQ. V shed 3 bases and J 5 bases; nucleotides not matched to a gene: 10.

In its sample, this clone was seen a few times. Written as DNA, the CDR3 is TGTGCCAGCAGCCGGGACCCCCCGTTGGATGGAAACACCATATATTTT. This encodes CASSRDPPLDGNTIYF. The chain has TRBV9 and TRBJ1-3, with a weak D call TRBD1 (5 bases). The V end lost 4 bases, the J end lost 3 bases, and 17 bases lay between the germline ends. This CDR3 has 16 residues. From germline, CDR1 is SGDLS and CDR2 YYNGEE.

The V call is TRBV10-3, the J call TRBJ2-7; 7 positions agree with TRBD1. Looked up from germline, CDR1 is ENHRY and CDR2 is SYGVKD. Trimming took 6 bases from V and 4 from J; bases not matched to a gene: 6. The CDR3 extends over 13 amino acids. The CDR3 DNA reads as TGTGCCATCAGCGGGACAGCTCCTTACGAGCAGTACTTC. The encoded protein is CAISGTAPYEQYF.

The chain employs TRBV5-1 and TRBJ2-3; perhaps TRBD1 as D (6 bases). Germline loops: CDR1 SGHRS, CDR2 YFSETQ. Trimming pared 0 bases from V and 3 bases from J, leaving 8 bases between. The CDR3 length is 14 residues. In DNA form, the CDR3 reads TGCGCCAGCAGCTTGGGAACAGGGACAGATACGCAGTATTTT. Translating it yields CASSLGTGTDTQYF.

Only one count was recorded for this clone. The chain couples TRBV11-3 to TRBJ2-7; TRBD1 might be the D (5 bases). This CDR3 is 14 amino acids long. V shed 9 bases and J shed 1 base, with 16 bases lying between them. Looked up from germline, CDR1 is SGHNT and CDR2 is YENEEA. The CDR3 reads CASKVGDFSYEQYF. CDR3 nucleotide sequence: TGTGCCAGTAAGGTAGGGGATTTTTCCTACGAGCAGTACTTC.

The chain carries TRBV11-2 and TRBJ2-7; possibly TRBD1 for D (6 bases). Trimming stripped 3 bases from V and 4 bases from J, with 10 bases between. The CDR3 loop spans 13 amino acids. CDR1 is SGHAT, CDR2 FQNNGV, per germline. The CDR3 loop is CASSFIGGYEQYF. Here the CDR3 DNA reads TGTGCCAGCAGCTTTATAGGGGGATACGAGCAGTACTTC.

The gene calls are TRBV11-2 and TRBJ2-5, with 8 positions matching TRBD1. Trimming cost V 5 bases and J 4 bases; bases outside gene matches: 6. Per the germline V gene, CDR1 is SGHAT and CDR2 is FQNNGV. This CDR3 spans 14 amino acids. The CDR3 loop reads CASSRGQGGETQYF. The CDR3 DNA reads TGTGCCAGCAGCCGTGGACAGGGTGGAGAGACCCAGTACTTC.

The genes are TRBV11-2 and TRBJ2-1; D remains ambiguous. Per germline, CDR1 SGHAT and CDR2 FQNNGV. This CDR3 comprises 14 residues. V was clipped by 8 bases and J by 0 bases, with 11 bases between them. The CDR3 loop reads CASHHSSSYNEQFF. The CDR3 bases are TGTGCCAGCCATCACTCCAGCTCCTACAATGAGCAGTTCTTC.

This rearrangement joins TRBV28 to TRBJ1-6; D not certain. V was trimmed by 6 bases and J by 3 bases, leaving 15 bases between them. The CDR3 length is 16 residues. Germline values: CDR1 MDHEN, CDR2 SYDVKM. The CDR3 is CASRLTGEYYNSPLHF. The DNA of the CDR3 is TGTGCCAGCAGACTTACCGGAGAGTACTATAATTCACCCCTCCACTTT.

This clone was observed once. The V call is TRBV27, the J call TRBJ1-5, with a possible D match to TRBD1 (6 bases). The CDR3 runs 16 residues. Trimming cost V 0 bases and J 0 bases, with 9 bases left between them. CDR1 is MNHEY and CDR2 is SMNVEV in the germline V gene (reference sequence). CDR3 nucleotides: TGTGCCAGCAGTTTATCCCGGACAGATAGCAATCAGCCCCAGCATTTT. Protein: CASSLSRTDSNQPQHF.

The V call is TRBV6-5, the J call TRBJ1-1; D unresolved. Per the germline V gene, CDR1 is MNHEY and CDR2 is SVGAGI. Trimming cost V 0 bases and J 1 base, with 6 bases left between them. This CDR3 is built from 14 residues. The CDR3 DNA reads TGTGCCAGCAGTTACTCGGCAGAGAACACTGAAGCTTTCTTT. Amino acid sequence: CASSYSAENTEAFF.

The chain's CDR3 is CSVAVGWDTEAFF. CDR3 sequence (DNA): TGCAGCGTTGCGGTGGGCTGGGACACTGAAGCTTTCTTT. This sequence joins TRBV29-1 and TRBJ1-1, with D unresolved. This CDR3 is built from 13 residues. V dropped 4 bases and J dropped 3 bases, with 12 bases sitting between them. Germline assignment: CDR1 SQVTM and CDR2 ANQGSEA.

The V call is TRBV11-2, the J call TRBJ1-6; 7 bases agree with TRBD1. V shed 5 bases and J 8 bases; nucleotides not matched to a gene: 9. The V gene's germline CDR1 is SGHAT and CDR2 FQNNGV. The CDR3 has 15 residues. DNA of the CDR3: TGTGCCAGCAGCAAACTCGGACAGGTTTATTCACCCCTCCACTTT. It encodes CASSKLGQVYSPLHF.

This chain connects TRBV5-5 to TRBJ2-3; D is undetermined. The CDR3 sequence is 15 residues long. CDR1 is SGHKS and CDR2 is YYEKEE in the germline V gene (reference sequence). Trimming removed 0 bases at V and 2 bases at J, with 10 bases between. The CDR3 loop reads CASSLEGGYTDTQYF. CDR3 bases: TGTGCCAGCAGCTTGGAGGGTGGGTACACAGATACGCAGTATTTT.